The rows below give T cell receptor beta chains drawn from one sample of a study of TIL therapy for anti-PD-1-resistant metastatic lung cancer. The table came from immunoSEQ multiplex PCR; TCRdb's copy has only in-frame clones and leaves some out. The sample shows about 15,000 clones, roughly 83% of them seen only once. The material was blood, obtained at baseline. The origin of the receptors is a person between 25 and 80 years old with non-small cell lung cancer. The CDR3 runs from the conserved cysteine through the conserved F or W. The order of the fields is J gene, clone size, D gene, V gene, CDR3 DNA, CDR3 protein. A D gene is named only where the DNA matches it firmly. Clone size is stated in some rows and not others, as once, few, many or a class when expanded.

J gene: TRBJ2-1; clone size: NA; D gene: NA; V gene: TRBV7-2; CDR3 DNA: TGTGCCAGCAGCTTAGTGGGTAGCGGAGTCACCAATGAGCAGTTCTTC; CDR3 protein: CASSLVGSGVTNEQFF
J gene: TRBJ1-4; clone size: NA; D gene: NA; V gene: TRBV7-2; CDR3 DNA: TGTGCCAGCAGCCCGGATGAAAAACTGTTTTTT; CDR3 protein: CASSPDEKLFF
J gene: TRBJ2-1; clone size: NA; D gene: NA; V gene: TRBV5-4; CDR3 DNA: TGTGCCAGCAGCTCGAAAACAGGGTCTCATGAGCAGTTCTTC; CDR3 protein: CASSSKTGSHEQFF
J gene: TRBJ2-7; clone size: NA; D gene: TRBD1; V gene: TRBV29-1; CDR3 DNA: TGCAGCGTTACGCGCGGGACAGGGGTACGCGAGCAGTACTTC; CDR3 protein: CSVTRGTGVREQYF
J gene: TRBJ1-2; clone size: NA; D gene: NA; V gene: TRBV28; CDR3 DNA: TGTGCCAGCAGGGCCGGGACGGTAGACTATGGCTACACCTTC; CDR3 protein: CASRAGTVDYGYTF
J gene: TRBJ2-7; clone size: NA; D gene: NA; V gene: TRBV15; CDR3 DNA: TGTGCCACCAGCAGAGACGGTGGATATTACGAGCAGTACTTC; CDR3 protein: CATSRDGGYYEQYF
J gene: TRBJ1-4; clone size: once; D gene: NA; V gene: TRBV15; CDR3 DNA: TGTGCCACCAGCAGAGGCCAATCGGGGATTAATGAAAAACTGTTTTTT; CDR3 protein: CATSRGQSGINEKLFF
J gene: TRBJ1-5; clone size: NA; D gene: NA; V gene: TRBV7-2; CDR3 DNA: TGTGCCAGCAGCTTAACAAGAACCAATCAGCCCCAGCATTTT; CDR3 protein: CASSLTRTNQPQHF
J gene: TRBJ2-7; clone size: NA; D gene: NA; V gene: TRBV5-1; CDR3 DNA: TGCGCCAGCAGCTCCTCGGTTCGGGGGCCCCCTCTCGAGCAGTACTTC; CDR3 protein: CASSSSVRGPPLEQYF
J gene: TRBJ1-4; clone size: NA; D gene: NA; V gene: TRBV7-2; CDR3 DNA: TGTGCCAGCAGCCCGGATGAAAAACTGTTTTTC; CDR3 protein: CASSPDEKLFF
J gene: TRBJ2-3; clone size: NA; D gene: NA; V gene: TRBV5-1; CDR3 DNA: TGCGCCAGCAGCTTGCAAGGGGCGGGAGATACGCAGTATTTT; CDR3 protein: CASSLQGAGDTQYF
J gene: TRBJ1-2; clone size: NA; D gene: TRBD1; V gene: TRBV4-1; CDR3 DNA: TGCGCCAGCAGCACCCAACCGGGACAGCCTAACTATGGCTACACCTTC; CDR3 protein: CASSTQPGQPNYGYTF
J gene: TRBJ1-5; clone size: NA; D gene: TRBD1; V gene: TRBV23-1; CDR3 DNA: TGCGCCAGCAGTCACCCGGGACAGCTAAATCAGCCCCAGCATTTT; CDR3 protein: CASSHPGQLNQPQHF
J gene: TRBJ1-4; clone size: NA; D gene: NA; V gene: TRBV7-9; CDR3 DNA: TGTGCCAGCAGCTTTAGTGCAGGGCGGCCTAATGAAAAACTGTTTTTT; CDR3 protein: CASSFSAGRPNEKLFF
J gene: TRBJ2-3; clone size: NA; D gene: NA; V gene: TRBV4-3; CDR3 DNA: TGCGCCAGCAGCCAAGATCCTGCACTGGTTAGCACAGATACGCAGTATTTT; CDR3 protein: CASSQDPALVSTDTQYF
J gene: TRBJ2-7; clone size: once; D gene: NA; V gene: TRBV11-3; CDR3 DNA: TGTGCCAGCAGCTTAAATCCGGACGACGCCTACGAGCAGTACTTC; CDR3 protein: CASSLNPDDAYEQYF
J gene: TRBJ1-4; clone size: NA; D gene: NA; V gene: TRBV11-2; CDR3 DNA: TGTGCCAGCAGCCCCGTCGGGGGGCGCGGGGAAAAACTGTTTTTT; CDR3 protein: CASSPVGGRGEKLFF
J gene: TRBJ1-2; clone size: NA; D gene: TRBD1; V gene: TRBV2; CDR3 DNA: TGTGCCAGCAGTGGGGACAGGGGCAACTATGGCTACACCTTC; CDR3 protein: CASSGDRGNYGYTF
J gene: TRBJ1-1; clone size: NA; D gene: NA; V gene: TRBV30; CDR3 DNA: TGTGCCTGGAGTGTCTTACAGAACACTGAAGCTTTCTTT; CDR3 protein: CAWSVLQNTEAFF
J gene: TRBJ1-1; clone size: once; D gene: NA; V gene: TRBV11-2; CDR3 DNA: TGTGCCAGCAGCCCAATCGGGGGGGACACTGAAGCTTTCTTT; CDR3 protein: CASSPIGGDTEAFF
J gene: TRBJ2-2; clone size: NA; D gene: TRBD1; V gene: TRBV7-9; CDR3 DNA: TGTGCCAGCAGCAATCGCGGACAGGTTGACACCGGGGAGCTGTTTTTT; CDR3 protein: CASSNRGQVDTGELFF
J gene: TRBJ1-2; clone size: NA; D gene: TRBD1; V gene: TRBV2; CDR3 DNA: TGCGCCAGCAGCCGACATAAAGGACAGGTGACCTACGGCTACACCTTC; CDR3 protein: CASSRHKGQVTYGYTF
J gene: TRBJ2-5; clone size: NA; D gene: NA; V gene: TRBV7-9; CDR3 DNA: TGTGCCAGCAGCCCGGGACTGCAAGAGACCCAGTACTTC; CDR3 protein: CASSPGLQETQYF
J gene: TRBJ1-2; clone size: NA; D gene: NA; V gene: TRBV28; CDR3 DNA: TGTGCCAGCACCCCCGGCGTTAACTATGGCTACACCTTC; CDR3 protein: CASTPGVNYGYTF
J gene: TRBJ2-1; clone size: NA; D gene: NA; V gene: TRBV7-2; CDR3 DNA: TGTGCCAGCACCTCGCTCAGGGGCTACAATGAGCAGTTCTTC; CDR3 protein: CASTSLRGYNEQFF
J gene: TRBJ1-5; clone size: NA; D gene: NA; V gene: TRBV7-8; CDR3 DNA: TGTGCCAGCAGCTTAGTACCCCCTCAACACTTAAATCAGCCCCAGCATTTT; CDR3 protein: CASSLVPPQHLNQPQHF
J gene: TRBJ1-1; clone size: NA; D gene: NA; V gene: TRBV4-3; CDR3 DNA: TGCGCCAGCAGCCAAGCTTCCGGGGGTCTAAGAAACACTGAAGCTTTCTTT; CDR3 protein: CASSQASGGLRNTEAFF
J gene: TRBJ2-2; clone size: once; D gene: NA; V gene: TRBV11-3; CDR3 DNA: TGTGCCAGCAGCCAGACCTCCGGAGAGAATACCGGGGAGCTGTTTTTT; CDR3 protein: CASSQTSGENTGELFF
J gene: TRBJ1-3; clone size: NA; D gene: NA; V gene: TRBV6-5; CDR3 DNA: TGTGCCAGCAGTTACTTTGGCAACTCTGGAAACACCATATATTTT; CDR3 protein: CASSYFGNSGNTIYF
J gene: TRBJ1-6; clone size: NA; D gene: NA; V gene: TRBV5-1; CDR3 DNA: TGCGCCAGCAGCTGGAGGACGGCTGATAATTCACCCCTCCACTTT; CDR3 protein: CASSWRTADNSPLHF
J gene: TRBJ2-1; clone size: NA; D gene: NA; V gene: TRBV10-3; CDR3 DNA: TGTGCCATCATGGGGCGGGGCAGGGCAGGCGGTGAGCAGTTCTTC; CDR3 protein: CAIMGRGRAGGEQFF
J gene: TRBJ1-3; clone size: NA; D gene: NA; V gene: TRBV5-1; CDR3 DNA: TGCGCCAGCAGCTGGGACGGGTCTGGAAACACCATATATTTT; CDR3 protein: CASSWDGSGNTIYF
J gene: TRBJ1-1; clone size: NA; D gene: NA; V gene: TRBV11-2; CDR3 DNA: TGTGCCAGCAGGGTAAGGGAGGGAACTGAAGCTTTCTTT; CDR3 protein: CASRVREGTEAFF
J gene: TRBJ1-6; clone size: NA; D gene: NA; V gene: TRBV6-6; CDR3 DNA: TGTGCCAGCAGATCCCAGGGCGCGAGGAATTCACCCCTCCACTTT; CDR3 protein: CASRSQGARNSPLHF
J gene: TRBJ1-6; clone size: once; D gene: TRBD1; V gene: TRBV7-6; CDR3 DNA: TGTGCCAGCAGCGTAACCGGGACAGGCAATTCACCCCTCCACTTT; CDR3 protein: CASSVTGTGNSPLHF